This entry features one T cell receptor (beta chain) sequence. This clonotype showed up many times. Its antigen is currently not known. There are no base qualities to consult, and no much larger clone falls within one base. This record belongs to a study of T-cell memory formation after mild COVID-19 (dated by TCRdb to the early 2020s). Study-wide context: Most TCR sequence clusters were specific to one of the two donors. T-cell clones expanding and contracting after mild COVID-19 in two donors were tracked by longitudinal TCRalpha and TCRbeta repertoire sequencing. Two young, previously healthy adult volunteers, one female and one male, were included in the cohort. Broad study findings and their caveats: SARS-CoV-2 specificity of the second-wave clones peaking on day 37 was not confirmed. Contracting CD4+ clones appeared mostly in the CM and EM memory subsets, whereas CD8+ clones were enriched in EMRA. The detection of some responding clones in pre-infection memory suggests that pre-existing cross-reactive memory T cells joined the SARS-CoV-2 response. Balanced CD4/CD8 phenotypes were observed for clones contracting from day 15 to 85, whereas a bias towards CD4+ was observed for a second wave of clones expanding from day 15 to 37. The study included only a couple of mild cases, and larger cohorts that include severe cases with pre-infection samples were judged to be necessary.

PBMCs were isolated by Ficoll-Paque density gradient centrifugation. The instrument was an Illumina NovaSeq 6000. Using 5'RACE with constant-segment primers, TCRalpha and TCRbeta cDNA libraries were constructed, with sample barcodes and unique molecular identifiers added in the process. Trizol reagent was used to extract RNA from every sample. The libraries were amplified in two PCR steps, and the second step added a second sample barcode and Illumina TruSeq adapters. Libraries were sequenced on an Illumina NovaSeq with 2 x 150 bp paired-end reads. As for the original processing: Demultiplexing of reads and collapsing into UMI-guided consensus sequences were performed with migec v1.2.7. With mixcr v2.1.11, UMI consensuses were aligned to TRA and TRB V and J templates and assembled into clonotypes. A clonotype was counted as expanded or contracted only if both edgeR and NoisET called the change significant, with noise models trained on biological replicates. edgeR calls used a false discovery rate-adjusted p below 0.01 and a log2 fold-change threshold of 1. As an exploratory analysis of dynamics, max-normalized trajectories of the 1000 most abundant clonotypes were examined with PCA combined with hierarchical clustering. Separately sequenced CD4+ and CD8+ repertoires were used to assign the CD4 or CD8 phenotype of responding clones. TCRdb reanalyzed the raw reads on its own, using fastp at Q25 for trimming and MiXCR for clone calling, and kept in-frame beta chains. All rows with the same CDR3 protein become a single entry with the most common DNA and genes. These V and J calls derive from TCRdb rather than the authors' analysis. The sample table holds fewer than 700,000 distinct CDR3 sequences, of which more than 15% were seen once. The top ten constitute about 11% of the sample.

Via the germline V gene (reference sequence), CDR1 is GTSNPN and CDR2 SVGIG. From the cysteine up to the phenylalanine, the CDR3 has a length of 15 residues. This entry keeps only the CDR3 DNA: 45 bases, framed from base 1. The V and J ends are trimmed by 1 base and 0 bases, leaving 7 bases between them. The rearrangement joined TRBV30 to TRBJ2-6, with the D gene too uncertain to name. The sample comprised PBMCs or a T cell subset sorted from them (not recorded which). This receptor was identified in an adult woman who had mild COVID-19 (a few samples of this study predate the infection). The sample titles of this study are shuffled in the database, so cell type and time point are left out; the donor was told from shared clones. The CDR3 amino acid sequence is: CAWSELSSGANVLTF. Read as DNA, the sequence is TGTGCCTGGAGTGAGCTGAGCTCTGGGGCCAACGTCCTGACTTTC.